The 27 T cell receptor beta chains presented below share a single source sample, sequenced in a study of blood T cell repertoires in COVID-19. Assay: immunoSEQ multiplex PCR; the TCRdb copy retains only in-frame clones and omits some. The sample lists 250,000 to 300,000 clones; over 85% were seen once. The sequencing input was PBMCs or T cells enriched from blood (not recorded which). All receptors come from a woman in her forties or fifties who had been exposed to COVID-19.

The rearrangement links TRBV5-1 to TRBJ2-7; weak D call: TRBD2 (5 bases). Germline loops: CDR1 SGHRS, CDR2 YFSETQ. The V gene lost 0 bases and the J gene lost 7 bases, with 11 bases spanning the gap. The CDR3 spans 13 residues. The CDR3 is CASSLARSGEQYF. The CDR3 bases are TGCGCCAGCAGCTTGGCCAGGTCGGGAGAGCAGTACTTC.

The chain recombines TRBV28 with TRBJ2-7, with TRBD2 matching over 8 bases. The CDR3 is made up of 14 amino acids. V was clipped by 5 bases and J by 6 bases; unmatched bases: 9. CDR1 and CDR2 (germline): MDHEN, SYDVKM. CDR3 sequence (DNA): TGTGCCAGCAGTGTAACCGGGAGGGCGGGCGAGCAGTACTTC. It is translated as CASSVTGRAGEQYF.

This chain uses TRBV30 with TRBJ2-7; D call uncertain. CDR3 length equals 13 residues. Trimming removed 5 bases from V and 4 bases from J, with 15 bases in between. Germline V CDR1 and CDR2: GTSNPN, SVGIG (reference sequence). The CDR3 sequence: CAWSPPNTYEQYF. As DNA, the CDR3 is TGTGCCTGGTCGCCTCCGAACACGTACGAGCAGTACTTC.

The chain recombines TRBV18 with TRBJ2-2; 14 nucleotides match TRBD2. The CDR3 length is 18 residues. Germline V lookup: CDR1 KGHSH, CDR2 LQKENI. J was trimmed by 7 bases and V by 0 bases; bases with no gene match: 7. CDR3 loop: CASSPPTSGGAFGGELFF. In DNA, the CDR3 is TGTGCCAGCTCACCACCGACTAGCGGGGGGGCCTTCGGCGGGGAGCTGTTTTTT.

This sequence joins TRBV23-1 and TRBJ1-6, with a possible D match to TRBD1 (5 bases). TRBV23-1 is recorded as an ORF, its role being uncertain. V gave up 3 bases and J gave up 4 bases, with 10 bases separating them. The CDR3 has 15 residues. CDR3 bases: TGCGCCAGCAGTCACTCCGGGACTTATAATTCACCCCTCCACTTT. This sequence encodes CASSHSGTYNSPLHF.

V gene TRBV5-8 combines with J gene TRBJ1-3, with no clear D. Trimming cost V 4 bases and J 5 bases, with 19 bases left between them. Germline V gene sequence: CDR1 SGHTS, CDR2 YDEGEE. The CDR3 is 16 amino acids. CDR3 sequence: CASSLYSPGQRNTIYF. The CDR3 DNA reads as TGTGCCAGCAGCCTGTATTCCCCTGGTCAGAGAAACACCATATATTTT.

The J gene is TRBJ2-2, the V gene TRBV4-1; TRBD2 aligns across 13 bases. This CDR3 is built from 17 residues. Germline V gives CDR1 MGHRA, CDR2 YSYEKL. V was pared by 2 bases and J by 7 bases, with 7 bases of the junction left unmatched. As DNA, the CDR3 is TGCGCCAGCAGCCAATATACTAGCGGGGGGGCTAACGGGGAGCTGTTTTTT. Protein product: CASSQYTSGGANGELFF.

This rearrangement joins TRBV18 to TRBJ1-1, with D possibly TRBD1 on 6 matching bases. Trimming took off 4 bases at V and 0 bases at J, with 9 bases between the two ends. Germline CDR1 KGHSH, CDR2 LQKENI. This CDR3 spans 14 amino acids. The CDR3 loop is CASSQQGLNTEAFF. The CDR3 bases are TGTGCCAGCTCACAACAGGGACTGAACACTGAAGCTTTCTTT.

V and J are TRBV11-2 and TRBJ2-1; 8 bases agree with TRBD2. The length of the CDR3 is 14 residues. Unmatched junction bases numbered 6, after V lost 1 base and J lost 10 bases. Germline V gene sequence: CDR1 SGHAT, CDR2 FQNNGV. CDR3 nucleotides: TGTGCCAGCAGCTTAGTTCGGGGGGGCAGGGAGCAGTTCTTC. Encoded protein: CASSLVRGGREQFF.

In its sample, this clone was seen once. The chain uses TRBV30 and TRBJ1-5; TRBD1 agrees at 9 bases. CDR3 length equals 14 residues. V lost 1 base to trimming and J lost 4 bases; unmatched junction nucleotides: 2. The germline V gene encodes CDR1 GTSNPN and CDR2 SVGIG (reference sequence). The CDR3, as DNA: TGTGCCTGGAGTGCAGACAGGGGGAATCAGCCCCAGCATTTT. Amino acids: CAWSADRGNQPQHF.

The CDR3 nucleotides read TGCGCCAGCAGCGCCGGGAGGCCCTGGGGCACAGATACGCAGTATTTT. Translating it yields CASSAGRPWGTDTQYF. The gene calls are TRBV5-1 and TRBJ2-3; the match to TRBD2 covers 7 bases. The V segment lost 4 bases and the J segment 1 base; nucleotides outside the gene matches: 9. Germline assignment: CDR1 SGHRS and CDR2 YFSETQ. The CDR3 is made up of 16 amino acids.

The rearrangement joins TRBV6-5 to TRBJ2-7; 10 bases align to TRBD2. Per germline, CDR1 MNHEY and CDR2 SVGAGI. J lost 5 bases, V lost 5 bases, and 6 bases had no gene match. The CDR3 loop spans 14 amino acids. CDR3 in amino acids: CASSPLAGVNEQYF. CDR3 nucleotide sequence: TGTGCCAGCAGTCCCCTAGCGGGGGTAAACGAGCAGTACTTC.

This clone was recorded only once. The CDR3 bases are TGTGCCAGCAGCAAAGGGGATAAGCGGGGGTACCACAATGAGCAGTTCTTC. Protein sequence: CASSKGDKRGYHNEQFF. This chain joins TRBV21-1 and TRBJ2-1; the table's D gene call, TRBD2, was not cross checked with the DNA. TRBV21-1 is tagged as a pseudogene. The CDR3 has 17 amino acids.

V and J are TRBV4-2 and TRBJ1-3; a weak D match, TRBD1 (6 bases). Germline lookup yields CDR1 LGHNA and CDR2 YNFKEQ. The CDR3 covers 17 residues. V shed 0 bases and J shed 0 bases, with 12 bases lying between them. The CDR3 DNA follows: TGTGCCAGCAGCCAAGAATGGGGGACACACTCTGGAAACACCATATATTTT. Encoded protein: CASSQEWGTHSGNTIYF.

The chain employs TRBV7-6 and TRBJ2-7; 8 nucleotides align to TRBD1. The germline CDR1 and CDR2 sequences are SGHVS and FNYEAQ. The CDR3 extends over 16 amino acids. V was pared by 5 bases and J by 7 bases, with 16 bases of the junction left unmatched. CDR3 protein: CASSPPGAGGFREQYF. In nucleotides, the CDR3 is TGTGCCAGCAGCCCTCCAGGTGCAGGGGGCTTTAGGGAGCAGTACTTC.

Concerning this clone: An end of the junction does not agree with germline; a read error may underlie this. The chain combines TRBV7-7 with TRBJ2-7; TRBD2 matches 10 bases. Germline V lookup: CDR1 SSHAT, CDR2 FNYEAQ (reference sequence). This CDR3 has 15 residues. The CDR3 nucleotides read TGTGCTAGCAGCGTCGGACTAGCGGACTCCTACGAGCAGTACTTC. Residues: CASSVGLADSYEQYF. The entire variable domain, with the rest obtained from reference TRBV7-7 and TRBJ2-7, is as follows: GAGVSQSPRYKVTKRGQDVTLRCDPISSHATLYWYQQALGQGPEFLTYFNYEAQPDKSGLPSDRFSAERPEGSISTLTIQRTEQRDSAMYRCASSVGLADSYEQYFGPGTRLTVT.

This chain connects TRBV6-1 to TRBJ2-3, with D possibly TRBD2 on 6 matching bases. The CDR3 is 15 residues long. Germline CDR1 reads MNHNS; CDR2 reads SASEGT. V lost 3 bases, J lost 2 bases, and 12 bases lay in between. The DNA for the CDR3 is TGTGCCAGCAGTGATCGGAGGGTCACCACAGATACGCAGTATTTT. This translates into CASSDRRVTTDTQYF.

This clone has just one count. The V and J genes are TRBV19 and TRBJ1-1; TRBD1 might be the D (5 bases). CDR1 is LNHDA, CDR2 SQIVND, per germline (reference sequence). The V end lost 3 bases, the J end lost 4 bases, and 9 bases lay between the germline ends. This CDR3 contains 13 residues. The CDR3, as DNA: TGTGCCAGTAGTATGGGGGGGACCACTGAAGCTTTCTTT. This gives the protein CASSMGGTTEAFF.

The rearrangement joins TRBV28 to TRBJ2-7, with 10 bases fitting TRBD1. Germline values: CDR1 MDHEN, CDR2 SYDVKM. This CDR3 has 15 residues. The ends lost 5 bases at V and 3 bases at J; junction bases unmatched: 7. This chain's CDR3 is CASSLDRDRGYEQYF. For the CDR3, the DNA is TGTGCCAGCAGTCTCGACAGGGACAGGGGCTACGAGCAGTACTTC. The full variable domain, in which reference TRBV28 and TRBJ2-7 provide the parts outside the CDR3, is DVKVTQSSRYLVKRTGEKVFLECVQDMDHENMFWYRQDPGLGLRLIYFSYDVKMKEKGDIPEGYSVSREKKERFSLILESASTNQTSMYLCASSLDRDRGYEQYFGPGTRLTVT.

This chain connects TRBV2 to TRBJ1-5; D gene unclear. The germline V gene has CDR1 SNHLY and CDR2 FYNNEI. The CDR3 extends over 13 amino acids. Between the trimmed V and J ends, which lost 5 bases and 4 bases, there was a span of 9 bases. CDR3: CASSLNTNQPQHF. The CDR3 DNA reads as TGTGCCAGCAGTCTTAACACGAATCAGCCCCAGCATTTT.

This chain connects TRBV9 to TRBJ2-1; 10 nucleotides match TRBD1. The germline CDR1 and CDR2 sequences are SGDLS and YYNGEE. Trimming cost V 0 bases and J 7 bases; bases outside gene matches: 13. The CDR3 length is 18 residues. DNA for the CDR3: TGTGCCAGCAGCGTAGAGCTCTCGGGGACAGGGGACGGGAATGAGCAGTTCTTC. It encodes CASSVELSGTGDGNEQFF.

CDR3 sequence reads: CASSIAGGLATGELFF. CDR3 nucleotide sequence: TGTGCCAGCAGTATAGCGGGGGGGTTAGCTACCGGGGAGCTGTTTTTT. The V call is TRBV2, the J call TRBJ2-2, with 11 bases lining up with TRBD2. With V trimmed by 5 bases and J by 5 bases, 7 bases remained unmatched. Germline loops: CDR1 SNHLY, CDR2 FYNNEI. The length of the CDR3 is 16 residues.

The chain is built from TRBV27 and TRBJ1-5, with D possibly TRBD1 on 5 matching bases. Trimming pared 1 base from V and 8 bases from J, leaving 15 bases between. The CDR3 totals 15 residues. The germline V gene encodes CDR1 MNHEY and CDR2 SMNVEV (reference sequence). The CDR3 is CASSLYGTGPKPQHF. CDR3 DNA: TGTGCCAGCAGTTTATATGGCACAGGCCCGAAGCCCCAGCATTTT.

The V and J genes are TRBV3-1 (or the pseudogene TRBV3-2) and TRBJ2-7, with 9 nucleotides matching TRBD1. The CDR3 is made up of 17 amino acids. The germline gives CDR1 LGHDT, CDR2 YNNKEL (reference sequence). V lost 4 bases to trimming and J lost 3 bases; unmatched junction nucleotides: 13. The CDR3 DNA is TGTGCCAGCAGCCCTCAACTGAGTGAGACAGGGGGCTACGAGCAGTACTTC. Translating gives CASSPQLSETGGYEQYF.

The CDR3 DNA reads as TGTGCCAGCGTGGTCAGTAGGACTAATCAGCCCCAGCATTTT. Protein: CASVVSRTNQPQHF. The V call is TRBV28, the J call TRBJ1-5; no clear D gene. The length of the CDR3 is 14 residues. The ends were cut back, 8 bases at V and 4 bases at J, with 15 bases in the middle. The germline gives CDR1 MDHEN, CDR2 SYDVKM.

This rearrangement joins TRBV5-5 to TRBJ2-3; 7 nucleotides line up with TRBD1. The CDR3 length is 14 residues. V lost 3 bases, J lost 3 bases, and 4 bases stayed unmatched. The germline CDR1 and CDR2 sequences are SGHKS and YYEKEE (reference sequence). Written as DNA, the CDR3 is TGTGCCAGCAGCTCTCAGGGGGTTACAGATACGCAGTATTTT. This gives the protein CASSSQGVTDTQYF.

V usage is TRBV5-1 and J usage is TRBJ1-3; D gene ambiguous. The CDR3 extends over 15 amino acids. CDR1 is SGHRS, CDR2 YFSETQ, per germline. V shed 0 bases and J shed 0 bases, with 7 bases lying between them. In DNA form, the CDR3 reads TGCGCCAGCAGCTTGGCCCCCTCCTCTGGAAACACCATATATTTT. Protein product: CASSLAPSSGNTIYF. Together with reference TRBV5-1 and TRBJ1-3, the CDR3 gives the full variable domain: KAGVTQTPRYLIKTRGQQVTLSCSPISGHRSVSWYQQTPGQGLQFLFEYFSETQRNKGNFPGRFSGRQFSNSRSEMNVSTLELGDSALYLCASSLAPSSGNTIYFGEGSWLTVV.